Sequencing of this T cell receptor (beta chain) was carried out in a study of response to subunit inactivated influenza vaccine. TCRdb processed the RT-PCR reads anew with MiXCR; each CDR3 protein has one entry. The table lists some 540,000 distinct CDR3 sequences, roughly 25% of them singletons. Trimming cost V 6 bases and J 2 bases, with 13 bases left between them. The CDR3 contains 13 residues. CDR1 and CDR2 from the germline V gene are SQVTM and ANQGSEA. In addition, the sample was reused for a study of T cells expressing NK-cell markers. That work adds: For TCR beta, cDNA was produced by 5'RACE template switching with UMIs. It was sorted CD3+CD56-NKG2C+, CD3+CD56+NKG2C- and CD3+CD56+NKG2C+ T cells that provided the TCR beta repertoires.

Here the sequenced sample was CD4+ T cells sorted from PBMCs, taken 12 days after vaccination. The chain couples TRBV29-1 to TRBJ1-1, with a possible D match to TRBD1 (6 bases). The TCR sequence derives from a man aged 45-65 years who received an inactivated influenza vaccine. In DNA, the CDR3 is TGCAGCGTCGTAGGACAGATCAACACTGAAGCTTTCTTT. Its protein is CSVVGQINTEAFF.